A single sample is the source of the 17 T cell receptor beta chains below, sequenced in a study of blood T cells in healthy people across ages (dated by TCRdb to between 2014 and 2016). The library was produced with 5' RACE. The data were produced on an Illumina HiSeq 2500. The second PCR ran for roughly 7 to 12 cycles and used a J-beta primer mix along with a sample-barcoded 5' primer. The raw public data were reprocessed by TCRdb itself: fastp quality trimming at Q25, MiXCR clonotype calling, in-frame beta chains only. Rows matching on CDR3 protein sequence are summarized as one entry with the most common DNA and genes. The sample has some 730,000 distinct CDR3 sequences on record, 22% of them singletons. Around a fifth of the sample rests with the top ten. The sequenced material came from blood. These receptors all stem from a man aged 70-80 years in good health.

Only a few counts were recorded for this clonotype. Here the CDR3 DNA reads TGCGCCAGCAGCCTCGACAAGGGGAATGGGCTTATAGCCAAAAACATTCAGTACTTC. This sequence encodes CASSLDKGNGLIAKNIQYF. The chain combines TRBV4-1 with TRBJ2-4, with D maybe TRBD1 (5 bases). The CDR3 has 19 amino acids. The V end lost 4 bases, the J end lost 0 bases, and 22 bases lay between the germline ends. The germline V gene has CDR1 MGHRA and CDR2 YSYEKL.

The chain has TRBV9 and TRBJ2-3; 10 nucleotides line up with TRBD2. Germline values: CDR1 SGDLS, CDR2 YYNGEE. V trimming: 3 bases; J trimming: 7 bases; junction bases outside the gene matches: 5. The CDR3 is made up of 14 amino acids. As DNA, the CDR3 is TGTGCCAGCAGCGGAACTAGCGGGATGCATACGCAGTATTTT. Translating it yields CASSGTSGMHTQYF.

A few counts support this clonotype. The V gene is TRBV12-3 or TRBV12-4, the J gene TRBJ2-7, with TRBD1 identical over 8 bases. The last part of the DNA fits TRBJ2-5 better; the J call may be wrong. The CDR3 extends over 16 amino acids. In DNA, the CDR3 is TGTGCCAGCAGTTTATCGGCAGGGGGCTTCGTGGAGACCCAGTACTTC. This encodes CASSLSAGGFVETQYF.

This clonotype turned up a few times. The chain links TRBV10-3 to TRBJ1-4; D is undetermined. The ends were cut back, 6 bases at V and 6 bases at J, with 8 bases in the middle. Looked up from germline, CDR1 is ENHRY and CDR2 is SYGVKD. The CDR3 is 12 residues long. The CDR3 sequence is CAIRGVDEKLFF. CDR3 sequence (DNA): TGTGCCATCAGGGGAGTGGATGAAAAACTGTTTTTT.

This clonotype was counted only a few times. V gene TRBV28 combines with J gene TRBJ2-3, with TRBD2 matching over 12 bases. Germline V CDR1 and CDR2: MDHEN, SYDVKM. Trimming cost V 5 bases and J 0 bases; bases outside gene matches: 15. This CDR3 has 20 residues. The CDR3 here is CASSPLWTSGTGSSTDTQYF. The CDR3 DNA reads as TGTGCCAGCAGTCCCCTATGGACTAGCGGGACCGGCAGTAGCACAGATACGCAGTATTTT. The complete variable domain, with remaining parts taken from reference TRBV28 and TRBJ2-3, reads DVKVTQSSRYLVKRTGEKVFLECVQDMDHENMFWYRQDPGLGLRLIYFSYDVKMKEKGDIPEGYSVSREKKERFSLILESASTNQTSMYLCASSPLWTSGTGSSTDTQYFGPGTRLTVL.

This clonotype has just a few counts. The CDR3 loop is CASSFARGAGGYQETQYF. The CDR3 nucleotides are TGTGCCAGCAGTTTCGCCCGGGGAGCGGGAGGGTACCAAGAGACCCAGTACTTC. The V gene is TRBV12-3 or TRBV12-4, the J gene TRBJ2-5, with 10 bases matching TRBD2. This CDR3 is built from 18 residues. V shed 3 bases, J shed 0 bases, and the junction held 10 bases outside the gene matches.

This clonotype was seen only a few times. The gene calls are TRBV28 and TRBJ2-7; D is unresolved. The CDR3 is 15 amino acids. Germline CDR1 is MDHEN and CDR2 is SYDVKM. The V end was cut by 3 bases, the J end by 2 bases, with 14 bases between. In nucleotides, the CDR3 is TGTGCCAGCAGTTTTCCTGACATCCAGCCCTACGAGCAGTACTTC. This translates into CASSFPDIQPYEQYF.

In DNA, the CDR3 is TGTGCCAGCAGCTTATCCGGGGCAGGGGCTTCGAACACTGAAGCTTTCTTT. It yields the protein CASSLSGAGASNTEAFF. This rearrangement joins TRBV7-2 to TRBJ1-1; the D gene is possibly TRBD1 (6 bases). Germline V CDR1 and CDR2: SGHTA, FQGNSA. V lost 2 bases and J lost 1, with 17 bases in between. The CDR3 is 17 residues long.

This clonotype was counted only a few times. The CDR3 nucleotides are TGTGCCAGCAGTGAAGGGGCGAGCACAGATACGCAGTATTTT. Translated, it gives CASSEGASTDTQYF. The chain recombines TRBV6-1 with TRBJ2-3; D is unresolved. V was trimmed by 1 base and J by 0 bases, leaving 5 bases between them. Per germline, CDR1 MNHNS and CDR2 SASEGT. The CDR3 runs to 14 residues.

The chain has TRBV2 and TRBJ2-7, with TRBD2 identical over 11 bases. In germline, CDR1 is SNHLY, CDR2 FYNNEI. There are 13 residues in the CDR3. The J segment lost 4 bases and the V segment lost 7 bases, leaving 3 bases of the junction unmatched. In DNA form, the CDR3 reads TGTGCCAGCACGGGACTAGCGGATTACGAGCAGTACTTC. Protein: CASTGLADYEQYF.

This clonotype was observed a handful of times. The chain joins TRBV5-1 to TRBJ2-5; no clear D gene. CDR1 and CDR2 (germline): SGHRS, YFSETQ. There are 18 residues in the CDR3. Trimming removed 0 bases at V and 5 bases at J, with 23 bases between. The CDR3 region is CASSLVLGGPQRQETQYF. The CDR3, as DNA: TGCGCCAGCAGCTTGGTTTTAGGCGGACCTCAGAGGCAGGAGACCCAGTACTTC.

The chain links TRBV29-1 to TRBJ2-7, with TRBD1 as a possible D gene (6 bases). Between the trimmed V and J ends, which lost 0 bases and 4 bases, there was a span of 16 bases. The CDR3 is 15 residues long. From germline, CDR1 is SQVTM and CDR2 ANQGSEA. The chain's CDR3 is CSVEDRAAGVYEQYF. The CDR3 nucleotides read TGCAGCGTTGAAGATCGGGCAGCAGGGGTATACGAGCAGTACTTC.

This sequence joins TRBV20-1 and TRBJ1-1, with D unresolved. V lost 5 bases and J lost 10, with 17 bases in between. The CDR3 extends over 12 amino acids. The germline V gene encodes CDR1 DFQATT and CDR2 SNEGSKA (reference sequence). The DNA for the CDR3 is TGCAGTGCTGGGAGAAGGAGTGGTGGAGCTTTCTTT. This codes for CSAGRRSGGAFF.

This clonotype was counted only a few times. The chain joins TRBV29-1 to TRBJ1-2; 8 positions agree with TRBD1. The ends lost 2 bases at V and 5 bases at J; junction bases unmatched: 7. The CDR3 has 14 amino acids. The germline V gene has CDR1 SQVTM and CDR2 ANQGSEA. In DNA, the CDR3 is TGCAGCGTTGAATCGGGCAGGGGGCAATATGGCTACACCTTC. This encodes CSVESGRGQYGYTF.

The table lists this clonotype with a few counts. The gene calls are TRBV7-2 and TRBJ1-1; D is possibly TRBD1 (5 bases). V lost 3 bases to trimming and J lost 3 bases, with 11 bases between them. Germline assignment: CDR1 SGHTA and CDR2 FQGNSA. There are 14 residues in the CDR3. The CDR3 region is CASSFGGGDTEAFF. CDR3 coding DNA: TGTGCCAGCAGCTTTGGGGGAGGGGACACTGAAGCTTTCTTT.

This sequence joins TRBV2 and TRBJ2-5; D may be TRBD2 (5 bases). Germline CDR1 SNHLY, CDR2 FYNNEI. The CDR3 contains 15 residues. V dropped 2 bases and J dropped 5 bases, with 15 bases sitting between them. In nucleotides, the CDR3 is TGTGCCAGCAGTGAAAACCGCGTAGCGTCGGAGACCCAGTACTTC. Its translation is CASSENRVASETQYF.

The chain links TRBV4-1 to TRBJ2-5; no clear D. The DNA end is more similar to TRBJ2-7, so the J call may be wrong. Germline loops: CDR1 MGHRA, CDR2 YSYEKL. The length of the CDR3 is 16 residues. The CDR3 DNA reads as TGCGCCAGCAGTCAATCGAGCCAAGACGGAGCCTACGAGCAGTACTTC. Its protein is CASSQSSQDGAYEQYF.